Listed below are T cell receptor beta chains from one sample, sequenced in a study of T cells in Graves' hyperthyroidism and ophthalmopathy. TCRdb itself ran the multiplex PCR reads through MiXCR, one entry per CDR3 protein. The repertoire holds about 610,000 distinct CDR3 sequences, with roughly 15% as singletons. Sequences were obtained from blood. These receptors were obtained from a woman between 35 and 50 years old with Graves' ophthalmopathy. CDR3s leave out the opening cysteine and the closing phenylalanine or tryptophan. The order of the fields is D gene, V gene, J gene, CDR3 protein. A D gene is named only where the DNA matches it firmly.

NA,TRBV30,TRBJ1-1,AHKGGLVDTEAF
TRBD1,TRBV15,TRBJ1-5,ATSRAGTALNQPQH
TRBD2,TRBV2,TRBJ2-3,ASSGLLAGVSTDTQY
NA,TRBV12-3/TRBV12-4,TRBJ2-5,ASSGEVTSQETQY
NA,TRBV6-1,TRBJ1-2,ASRRLGGNNYGYT
NA,TRBV7-9,TRBJ2-7,ASSLGGGNEQY
NA,TRBV7-6,TRBJ1-1,ASSLSPGTNAEAF
NA,TRBV20-1,TRBJ1-3,SARRTNSGNTIY
TRBD1,TRBV14,TRBJ1-2,ASSIDREDYGYT
TRBD1,TRBV2,TRBJ1-1,ASRDRGLYTEAF
NA,TRBV27,TRBJ1-1,ASNQGLNTEAF
NA,TRBV20-1,TRBJ1-5,SARDPRSGESQPQH
NA,TRBV19,TRBJ2-7,ASSIGLGRNYEQY
NA,TRBV6-2/TRBV6-3,TRBJ2-6,ASSTSGDSRSGANVLT
NA,TRBV12-3/TRBV12-4,TRBJ2-5,ASSIPGVGETQY
TRBD2,TRBV2,TRBJ2-7,ASSDAAVAGIDEQY
NA,TRBV7-2,TRBJ2-7,ASSIGAGISYEQY
TRBD1,TRBV28,TRBJ1-1,ASMTGGANTEAF
TRBD1,TRBV11-2,TRBJ1-3,ASTGTGGNTIY
TRBD2,TRBV10-3,TRBJ2-7,AISLTSGSYEQY
NA,TRBV10-3,TRBJ2-7,AISEGQAGHEQY
NA,TRBV20-1,TRBJ1-1,SAQDLGGAEAF
TRBD2,TRBV28,TRBJ2-7,ASSWGLAGGMLYEQY
NA,TRBV28,TRBJ1-1,ASRSTLNTEAF
NA,TRBV6-5,TRBJ2-7,ASSYSPFRTESYEQY
NA,TRBV19,TRBJ1-2,ASSPLDFYGYT
TRBD2,TRBV14,TRBJ2-5,ASSQDLAGGSLGETQY
NA,TRBV20-1,TRBJ2-7,SARDSHTYEQY
NA,TRBV25-1,TRBJ2-4,ASSAKNIQY
NA,TRBV6-1,TRBJ2-3,ASSARDGLTDTQY
NA,TRBV7-2,TRBJ2-7,ASRGAYEQY
NA,TRBV12-5,TRBJ2-5,ASGLLRFGETQY
TRBD2,TRBV3-1,TRBJ2-7,ASSQGGLAYEQY
TRBD1,TRBV7-9,TRBJ1-5,ASTGTGTNQPQH
TRBD1,TRBV28,TRBJ2-7,ASKDREYYEQY
NA,TRBV27,TRBJ1-5,ASSLSHQGNQPQH
TRBD1,TRBV29-1,TRBJ2-7,SVGRDRDYEQY
NA,TRBV11-2,TRBJ2-5,ASSLGRPWGETQY
NA,TRBV28,TRBJ2-7,ASSDQGEPQY
NA,TRBV20-1,TRBJ2-7,SAQPSGPYEQY
TRBD2,TRBV6-1,TRBJ2-5,ASNPGGRETQY
TRBD1,TRBV2,TRBJ2-5,ASTRDRGSETQY
TRBD1,TRBV11-3,TRBJ2-5,ASSLGRGIETQY
NA,TRBV30,TRBJ2-7,AWSVASPYEQY
TRBD2,TRBV6-1,TRBJ2-5,ASSERSPGGETQY
NA,TRBV7-2,TRBJ1-2,ASSLGDEGYGYT
TRBD2,TRBV6-5,TRBJ2-7,ASSLLSGSYEQY
NA,TRBV2,TRBJ2-3,ASREGSGGDTQY
NA,TRBV27,TRBJ2-7,ASSMFLSSYEQY
TRBD1,TRBV6-1,TRBJ2-5,ASSPAGTGIGHQETQY
NA,TRBV4-3,TRBJ1-1,ASSQSTRTPNTEAF
NA,TRBV4-1,TRBJ2-2,ASSQAPKGGELF
NA,TRBV12-3/TRBV12-4,TRBJ1-6,ASSLGGPSLLSPLH
NA,TRBV2,TRBJ2-7,ASSPLAVSYEQY
NA,TRBV9,TRBJ1-5,ASSVEGRREQPQH